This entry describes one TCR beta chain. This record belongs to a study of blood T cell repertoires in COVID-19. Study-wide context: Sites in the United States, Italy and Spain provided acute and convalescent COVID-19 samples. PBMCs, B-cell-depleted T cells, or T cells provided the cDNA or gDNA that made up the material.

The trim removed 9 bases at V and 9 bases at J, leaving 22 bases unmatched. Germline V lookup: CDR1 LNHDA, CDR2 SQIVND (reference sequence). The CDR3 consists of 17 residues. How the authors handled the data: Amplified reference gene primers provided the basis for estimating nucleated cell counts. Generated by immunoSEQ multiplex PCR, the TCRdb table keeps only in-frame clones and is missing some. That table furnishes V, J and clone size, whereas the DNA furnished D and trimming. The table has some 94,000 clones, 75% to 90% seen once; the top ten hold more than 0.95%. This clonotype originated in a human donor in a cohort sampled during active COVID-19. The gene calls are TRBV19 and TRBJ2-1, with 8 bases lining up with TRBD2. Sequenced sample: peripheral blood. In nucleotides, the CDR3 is TGTGCCAGCCACCCCCGACCGGGACTAGTTAACTCGGGTGAGCAGTTCTTC. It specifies CASHPRPGLVNSGEQFF.